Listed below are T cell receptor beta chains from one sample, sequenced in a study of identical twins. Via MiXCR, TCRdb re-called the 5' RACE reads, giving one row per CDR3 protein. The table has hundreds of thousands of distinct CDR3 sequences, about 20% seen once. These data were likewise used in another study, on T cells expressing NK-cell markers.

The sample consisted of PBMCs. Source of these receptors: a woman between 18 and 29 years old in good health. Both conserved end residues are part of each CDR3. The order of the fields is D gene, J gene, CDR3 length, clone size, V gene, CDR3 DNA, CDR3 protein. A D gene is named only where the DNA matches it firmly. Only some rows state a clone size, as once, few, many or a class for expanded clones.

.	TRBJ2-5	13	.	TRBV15	TGTGCCACCAGCAGGGGCCTCCAAGAGACCCAGTACTTC	CATSRGLQETQYF
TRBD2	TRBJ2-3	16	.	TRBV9	TGTGCCAGCAGCCAAAGTGGCGGGGGTAGCACAGATACGCAGTATTTT	CASSQSGGGSTDTQYF
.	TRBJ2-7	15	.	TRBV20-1	TGCAGTGCTAGAGATCGGGCTGGATTTCAGTACGAGCAGTACTTC	CSARDRAGFQYEQYF
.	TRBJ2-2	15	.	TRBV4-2	TGTGCCAGCAGCCAAGATCAACGGGGCACCGGGGAGCTGTTTTTT	CASSQDQRGTGELFF
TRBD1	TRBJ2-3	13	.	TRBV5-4	TGTGCCAGCAGCATTGACAGGGACGATACGCAGTATTTT	CASSIDRDDTQYF
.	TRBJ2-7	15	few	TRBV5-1	TGCGCCAGCAGCCCCAAGCAACAACCACAAGGGGAGCAGTACTTC	CASSPKQQPQGEQYF
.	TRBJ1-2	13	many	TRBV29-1	TGCAGCGTTGGGGGCGGGGGCCTTGGAGGCTACACCTTC	CSVGGGGLGGYTF
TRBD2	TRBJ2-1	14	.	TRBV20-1	TGCAGTGCTCTTAGCGGGAGCTCCTACAATGAGCAGTTCTTC	CSALSGSSYNEQFF
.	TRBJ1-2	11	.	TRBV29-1	TGCAGCGTCGCCACTAACTATGGCTACACCTTC	CSVATNYGYTF
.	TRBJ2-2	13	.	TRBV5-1	TGCGCCAGCAAGGCGGACAACACCGGGGAGCTGTTTTTT	CASKADNTGELFF
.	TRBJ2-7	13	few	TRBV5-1	TGCGCCAGCAGCTTGCCACCTACCTACGAGCAGTACTTC	CASSLPPTYEQYF
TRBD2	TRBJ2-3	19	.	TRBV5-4	TGTGCCAGCAGCTTGGGTGGCGCGGGGGGACTCCTCGGCACAGATACGCAGTATTTT	CASSLGGAGGLLGTDTQYF
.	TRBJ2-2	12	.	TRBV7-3	TGTGCCAGCAGCGGGGGTGGTGGGGAGCTGTTTTTT	CASSGGGGELFF
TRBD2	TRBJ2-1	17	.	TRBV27	TGTGCCAGCAGTTTATGGGGGAGCGGGAGGGCCCGGAATGAGCAGTTCTTC	CASSLWGSGRARNEQFF
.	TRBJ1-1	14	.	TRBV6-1	TGTGCCAGCAGCGGCCCCGGGAGTAGGGCTGAAGCTTTCTTT	CASSGPGSRAEAFF
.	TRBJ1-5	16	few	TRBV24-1	TGTGCCACCAGTGACCCTAGGGAGGGCAGCAATCAGCCCCAGCATTTT	CATSDPREGSNQPQHF
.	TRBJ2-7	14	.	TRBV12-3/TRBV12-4	TGTGCCAGCAGTTTAGTGGTCAGTGGCTACGAGCAGTACTTC	CASSLVVSGYEQYF
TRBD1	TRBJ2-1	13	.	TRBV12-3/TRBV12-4	TGTGCCAGCAGCCGACAGGGGTTCAATGAGCAGTTCTTC	CASSRQGFNEQFF
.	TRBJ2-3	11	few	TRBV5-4	TGTGCCAGCAGCTTAGCAGCTACGCAGTATTTT	CASSLAATQYF
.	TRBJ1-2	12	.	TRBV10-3	TGTGCCATCAGGAGGACGGTGGATGGCTACACCTTC	CAIRRTVDGYTF
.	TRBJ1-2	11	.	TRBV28	TGTGCCATCTCAAGGGACTATGGCTACACCTTC	CAISRDYGYTF
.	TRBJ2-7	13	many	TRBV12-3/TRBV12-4	TGTGCCAGCAGCTTACAGGGAACCTACGAGCAGTACTTC	CASSLQGTYEQYF
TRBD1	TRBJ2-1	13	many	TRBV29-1	TGCAGCGTTGAGGGACAGGGGTACAATGAGCAGTTCTTC	CSVEGQGYNEQFF
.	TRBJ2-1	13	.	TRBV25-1	TGTGCCAGCACCGGGACACCCTACAATGAGCAGTTCTTC	CASTGTPYNEQFF
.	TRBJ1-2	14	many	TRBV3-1	TGTGCCAGCAGCCAATTTGACCGGGGATCTGACTACACCTTC	CASSQFDRGSDYTF
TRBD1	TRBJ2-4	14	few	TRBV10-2	TGCGCCAGCAGTCTAACAGGGGTCCAAAACATTCAGTACTTC	CASSLTGVQNIQYF
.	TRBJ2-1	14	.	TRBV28	TGTGCCAGCAGATCCCGCAGAGACTACAATGAGCAGTTCTTC	CASRSRRDYNEQFF
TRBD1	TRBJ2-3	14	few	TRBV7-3	TGTGCCAGCAGCTTTACAGGGGGCGAGAATACGCAGTATTTT	CASSFTGGENTQYF
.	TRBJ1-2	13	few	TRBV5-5	TGTGCCAGCAGCTTCGGCAAGAACTATGGCTACACCTTC	CASSFGKNYGYTF
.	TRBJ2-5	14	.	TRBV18	TGTGCCAGCTCACCTCCCGGGATGCAAGAGACCCAGTACTTC	CASSPPGMQETQYF
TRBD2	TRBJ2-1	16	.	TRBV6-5	TGTGCCAGCAGTTACAAGGCTAGCGGGAGGAGCAATGAGCAGTTCTTC	CASSYKASGRSNEQFF
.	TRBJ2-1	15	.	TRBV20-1	TGCAGTGCTAGGGCTACAGGGCAATCCTACAATGAGCAGTTCTTC	CSARATGQSYNEQFF
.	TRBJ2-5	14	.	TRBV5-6	TGTGCCAGCAGCTTGGAGTTCCCCCGGGAGACCCAGTACTTC	CASSLEFPRETQYF
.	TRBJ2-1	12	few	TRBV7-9	TGTGCCAGCAGCCATCTAGACAGGGAGCAGTTCTTC	CASSHLDREQFF
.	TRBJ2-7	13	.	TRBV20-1	TGCAGTGCTAGATATAGGGGCAAAAACGAGCAGTACTTC	CSARYRGKNEQYF
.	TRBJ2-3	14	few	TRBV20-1	TGCAGTGCTAGGTTTGCAGGTCGGGCAGATACGCAGTATTTT	CSARFAGRADTQYF
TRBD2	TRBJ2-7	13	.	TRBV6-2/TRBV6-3	TGTGCCACCAAGACTAGCGGGAGCCTCGAGCAGTACTTC	CATKTSGSLEQYF
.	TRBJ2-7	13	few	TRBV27	TGTGCCAGCAGTTACCAGCGGAGCTACGAGCAGTACTTC	CASSYQRSYEQYF
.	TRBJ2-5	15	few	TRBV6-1	TGTGCCAGCCTTTCGGGGTCAGTAGGGCAAGAGACCCAGTACTTC	CASLSGSVGQETQYF
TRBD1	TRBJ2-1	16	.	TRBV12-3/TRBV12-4	TGTGCCAGCAGTTTTAAGGGACAGGGAAGGTACAATGAGCAGTTCTTC	CASSFKGQGRYNEQFF
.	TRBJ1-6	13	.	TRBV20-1	TGCAGTGCTAGATTAAGTAAGGATTCACCCCTCCACTTT	CSARLSKDSPLHF
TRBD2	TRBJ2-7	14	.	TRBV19	TGTGCCAGTAGTGACCGGACTAGCGGCGACGAGCAGTACTTC	CASSDRTSGDEQYF
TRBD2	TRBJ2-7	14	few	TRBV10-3	TGTGCCATCAGGAAGCGGGAGGCCCGGTACGAGCAGTACTTC	CAIRKREARYEQYF
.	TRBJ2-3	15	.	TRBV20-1	TGCAGTGCTAGCTCGGGGGAGCCGGGCACAGATACGCAGTATTTT	CSASSGEPGTDTQYF
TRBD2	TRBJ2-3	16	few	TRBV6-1	TGTGCCAGCAGTCCTCGGACTAGCGGGGGTATAGATACGCAGTATTTT	CASSPRTSGGIDTQYF
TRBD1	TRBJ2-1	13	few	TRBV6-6	TGTGCCAGCATGCAGGGGGCTAGGAATGAGCAGTTCTTC	CASMQGARNEQFF
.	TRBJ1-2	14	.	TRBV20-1	TGCAGTGCTATGAAGGAGGACGGACTCTATGGCTACACCTTC	CSAMKEDGLYGYTF
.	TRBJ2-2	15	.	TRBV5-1	TGCGCCAGCAGGTCCCCGGGGTCGAACACCGGGGAGCTGTTTTTT	CASRSPGSNTGELFF
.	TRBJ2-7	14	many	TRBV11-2	TGTGCCAGCAGCCCGGTGGGACCAATCTACGAGCAGTACTTC	CASSPVGPIYEQYF
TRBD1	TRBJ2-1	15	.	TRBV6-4	TGTGCCAGCAGTCCCCGGGACAGGGTAGGGAATGAGCAGTTCTTC	CASSPRDRVGNEQFF
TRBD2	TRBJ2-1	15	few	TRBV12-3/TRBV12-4	TGTGCCAGCACTCCTGGTGGCGGGGGGGCGAGTGAGCAGTTCTTC	CASTPGGGGASEQFF
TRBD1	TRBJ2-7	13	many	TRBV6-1	TGTGCCAGCAGGGGGACAGGTTCCTACGAGCAGTACTTC	CASRGTGSYEQYF
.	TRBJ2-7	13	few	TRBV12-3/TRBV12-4	TGTGCCAGCAGTTCAGACATTGACTACGAGCAGTACTTC	CASSSDIDYEQYF
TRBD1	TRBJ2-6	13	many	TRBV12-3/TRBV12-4	TGTGCCAGCAGTTCAGGGACAGGGTGGGTCCTGACTTTC	CASSSGTGWVLTF
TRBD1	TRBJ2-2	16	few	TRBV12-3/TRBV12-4	TGTGCCAGCAGTCTAAGACAGGGCGATGGGTCCGGGGAGCTGTTTTTT	CASSLRQGDGSGELFF
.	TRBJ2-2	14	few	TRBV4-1	TGCGCCAGCAGCCAAGGGGCGAACACCGGGGAGCTGTTTTTT	CASSQGANTGELFF
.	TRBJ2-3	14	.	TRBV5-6	TGTGCCAGCAGCTTCACATCGACACGCCATACGCAGTATTTT	CASSFTSTRHTQYF
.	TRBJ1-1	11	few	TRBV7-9	TGTGCCAGCAGCCAGACAGCTGAAGCTTTCTTT	CASSQTAEAFF
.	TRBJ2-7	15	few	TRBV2	TGTGCCAGCAGTGAAGCAGGGGCAGGTAGCCACGAGCAGTACTTC	CASSEAGAGSHEQYF
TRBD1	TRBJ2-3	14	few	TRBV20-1	TGCAGTGCCGTCCAGGGGGCTTTCACAGATACGCAGTATTTT	CSAVQGAFTDTQYF